This section outlines one T cell receptor beta chain sequence together with its context. The antigen remains unidentified. The TCR beta CDR3 regions underwent amplification using RNA transcripts as the source. In the first-round RT-PCR of the TCR CDR3, the HTBI primer set was used. TCRdb called the multiplex PCR reads again in MiXCR, with one record for every CDR3 protein. Seen here are approximately 500,000 distinct CDR3 sequences, approximately 44% observed once, and the top ten hold about 8%. The sample comes from a study of T cells in Graves' hyperthyroidism and ophthalmopathy. Overall study findings and caveats: A model built on 13 V-J features separated ophthalmopathy from stable hyperthyroidism. Before onset, by a median of approximately 5.9 months, the model predicted ophthalmopathy.

Stability of Graves' hyperthyroidism was defined as absent ophthalmopathy progression within 18 months. Hyperthyroidism, newly diagnosed and lasting under 2 months, affected patients aged 18 to 65. The receptor's source is a woman aged 18-30 years with Graves' hyperthyroidism. The sample taken for sequencing was peripheral blood or thyroid tissue (not recorded which).

The CDR3 bases are TGTGCCACCAGTGATTTGCAACGGGGTGCTGGCTACACCTTC. Its translation is CATSDLQRGAGYTF. The rearrangement joins TRBV24-1 to TRBJ1-2; D is uncertain. V gave up 0 bases and J gave up 7 bases, with 11 bases separating them. Germline CDR1 and CDR2: KGHDR and SFDVKD. This CDR3 is 14 amino acids long.